This T cell receptor (beta chain) was sequenced for a study of blood T cell repertoires in COVID-19. This clone appeared a few times. One end of the junction is discordant with germline, which a read error may explain. Some clones are missing from TCRdb's copy, which holds only in-frame ones; the method was immunoSEQ multiplex PCR. The sample consists of 70,000 or so clones, around four fifths of them appearing once. The CDR3 extends over 12 amino acids. From germline, CDR1 is SGHKS and CDR2 YYEKEE (reference sequence). Source material: peripheral blood. The chain is built from TRBV5-5 and TRBJ1-6, with no clear D. This sequence was found in a man aged 60-69 years with COVID-19, enrolled during active disease. DNA of the CDR3: TGTGCCAGCAGCCGAAAGACTGCCGCCGGCTACTTT. As protein: CASSRKTAAGYF. The whole variable domain, filled in from reference TRBV5-5 and TRBJ1-6, reads DAGVTQSPTHLIKTRGQQVTLRCSPISGHKSVSWYQQVLGQGPQFIFQYYEKEERGRGNFPDRFSARQFPNYSSELNVNALLLGDSALYLCASSRKTAAGYFGNGTRLTVT.